This T cell receptor beta chain appears in the sequencing data of a study of PD-1 blockade in classical Hodgkin lymphoma. Study-wide background: Treatment was intravenous nivolumab, 3 mg/kg every 2 weeks, until progression. Study results and limitations: Unlike CD8+ TCR diversity, which did not rise significantly by C4D1, CD4+ TCR diversity did. Patients excluded were those beginning nivolumab under 1 year after ASCT.

The CDR3 sequence is 16 residues long. V lost 0 bases and J 5 bases, leaving 18 bases between the germline ends. CDR1 and CDR2 from the germline V gene are SGHRS and YFSETQ. The protocol was immunoSEQ multiplex PCR, while the TCRdb copy is restricted to in-frame clones and leaves out a portion. The profile shows roughly 30,000 clones, around 79% of them singletons. Time point in this sample: cycle 4 day 1 (C4D1), after more than 5 weeks of nivolumab. All patients relapsed after autologous stem cell transplantation, and brentuximab vedotin exposure varied. CD4+ T cells were purified from thawed PBMCs by magnetic negative selection. A remark on this clone: Its antigen is currently unknown.

The chain recombines TRBV5-1 with TRBJ2-7; TRBD1 or TRBD2 may be the D gene (6 bases each). Sequencing used CD4+ T cells from blood, obtained before the fourth cycle of nivolumab. The TCR sequence derives from a human donor with classical Hodgkin lymphoma. The CDR3 DNA is TGCGCCAGCAGCTTGGTGGGGGGCAGGGGAATCAACGAGCAGTACTTC. It yields the protein CASSLVGGRGINEQYF. Full variable domain (remainder filled in from reference TRBV5-1 and TRBJ2-7): KAGVTQTPRYLIKTRGQQVTLSCSPISGHRSVSWYQQTPGQGLQFLFEYFSETQRNKGNFPGRFSGRQFSNSRSEMNVSTLELGDSALYLCASSLVGGRGINEQYFGPGTRLTVT.